This entry lists 9 T cell receptor beta chains sequenced from one sample in a study of cytomegalovirus exposure and HLA in healthy donors. In the PCR, 60 Vbeta and 13 Jbeta primers were used. Profiling relied on immunoSEQ multiplex PCR, and the TCRdb table lists in-frame clones only, not all of them. The table records around 120,000 clones, around three quarters of them present only once. The material sequenced was PBMCs. The receptors shown here come from a man in his fifties in good health and CMV-seropositive.

The chain links TRBV7-9 to TRBJ1-1; TRBD1 aligns across 8 bases. CDR3 length equals 16 residues. The germline V gene has CDR1 SEHNR and CDR2 FQNEAQ (reference sequence). Trimming cost V 5 bases and J 1 base; bases outside gene matches: 9. CDR3 DNA sequence: TGTGCCAGCAGCCCCAGGGGGCGTGCTTGGAACACTGAAGCTTTCTTT. As protein: CASSPRGRAWNTEAFF.

This sequence joins TRBV6-5 and TRBJ1-5, with a tentative D call TRBD1 (6 bases). Deletions cut 6 bases from V and 5 bases from J, with 11 bases between. CDR3 length: 13 residues. Germline CDR1 and CDR2: MNHEY and SVGAGI. In DNA form, the CDR3 reads TGTGCCAGCAGAAGGGACACCGATCAGCCCCAGCATTTT. Its protein is CASRRDTDQPQHF.

V gene TRBV7-9 combines with J gene TRBJ2-2; 7 positions match TRBD1. The CDR3 has 16 amino acids. The junction had 6 bases not matched to a gene; V was cut back by 0 bases and J by 5 bases. The germline V gene encodes CDR1 SEHNR and CDR2 FQNEAQ (reference sequence). CDR3 sequence reads: CASSLAPGRGTGELFF. In DNA form, the CDR3 reads TGTGCCAGCAGCTTAGCGCCGGGCAGGGGGACCGGGGAGCTGTTTTTT.

The rearrangement links TRBV5-1 to TRBJ2-5, with D possibly matching TRBD1 (5 bases). The CDR3 runs 13 residues. Germline V gene sequence: CDR1 SGHRS, CDR2 YFSETQ. Trimming stripped 1 base from V and 5 bases from J, with 9 bases between. The CDR3 region is CASSLLGRETQYF. The CDR3 DNA sequence: TGCGCCAGCAGCTTGCTGGGGCGGGAGACCCAGTACTTC.

The rearrangement joins TRBV25-1 to TRBJ1-6; D possibly corresponds to TRBD1 (5 bases). The germline gives CDR1 MGHDK, CDR2 SYGVNS. The CDR3 has 14 residues. Trimming left V 6 bases short and J 4 bases short, with 10 bases between. CDR3 coding DNA: TGTGCCAGCAGCGTGACAGATTATAATTCACCCCTCCACTTT. It translates to CASSVTDYNSPLHF.

The chain combines TRBV5-1 with TRBJ2-7, with 10 bases aligning to TRBD1. CDR3 length equals 17 residues. The germline V gene has CDR1 SGHRS and CDR2 YFSETQ. The V segment lost 0 bases and the J segment 1 base; nucleotides outside the gene matches: 7. As DNA, the CDR3 is TGCGCCAGCAGCTTGGGTAGAGCGGGACAGGGGTCCTACGAGCAGTACTTC. Translating gives CASSLGRAGQGSYEQYF.

CDR3 amino acids: CASSLTGAGGRIEQYF. CDR3 DNA sequence: TGTGCCAGCAGCTTGACCGGGGCAGGGGGTCGTATCGAGCAGTACTTC. V gene TRBV7-9 combines with J gene TRBJ2-7; 7 positions match TRBD1. V lost 3 bases and J lost 6; bases outside the gene matches: 14. Per the germline V gene, CDR1 is SEHNR and CDR2 is FQNEAQ (reference sequence). CDR3 length equals 16 residues.

The table lists this clone with a few counts. V is TRBV21-1 and J is TRBJ1-2; the DNA was not compared with TRBD1, the D call given in the table. TRBV21-1 is recorded as a pseudogene. The CDR3 totals 19 residues. CDR3 region: CASSKVVKCPQAYYYGYTF. CDR3 sequence (DNA): TGTGCCAGCAGCAAAGTCGTAAAATGCCCACAGGCATACTACTATGGCTACACCTTC.

The chain uses TRBV5-1 and TRBJ2-3; 11 nucleotides agree with TRBD2. The CDR3 consists of 16 residues. The J segment lost 3 bases and the V segment lost 0 bases, leaving 3 bases of the junction unmatched. CDR1 is SGHRS and CDR2 is YFSETQ in the germline V gene. The CDR3 DNA sequence: TGCGCCAGCAGCTTGGGGGCTAGCGGGAGGACAGATACGCAGTATTTT. Its translation: CASSLGASGRTDTQYF.